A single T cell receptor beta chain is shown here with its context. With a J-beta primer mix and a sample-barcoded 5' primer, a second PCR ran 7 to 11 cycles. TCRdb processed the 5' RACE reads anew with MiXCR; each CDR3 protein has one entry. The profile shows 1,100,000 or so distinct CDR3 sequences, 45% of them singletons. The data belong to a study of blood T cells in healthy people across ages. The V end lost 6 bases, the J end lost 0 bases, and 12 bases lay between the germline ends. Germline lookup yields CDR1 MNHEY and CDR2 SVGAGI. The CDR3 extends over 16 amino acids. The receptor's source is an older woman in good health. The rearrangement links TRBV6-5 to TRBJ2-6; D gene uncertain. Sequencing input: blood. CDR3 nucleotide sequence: TGTGCCAGCAGCCGATATACAGACTCTGGGGCCAACGTCCTGACTTTC. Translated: CASSRYTDSGANVLTF.